This entry features one T cell receptor beta chain sequence. Its target is unknown. The junction departs from the called germline gene at one end, perhaps through a read error. The data are from a study of T cell repertoires in cytomegalovirus infection. The study, taken as a whole, reports: CMV-specific HLA-C-restricted TCR beta clonotypes dominated the ex vivo response.

TCRdb re-called the reads through MiXCR, storing one row per CDR3 protein. The sample has fewer than 950,000 distinct CDR3 sequences, approximately 32% seen once; the top ten hold around 11%. This CDR3 comprises 16 residues. Germline lookup yields CDR1 SGHVS and CDR2 FNYEAQ. The material sequenced was cultured CD8+ T cells from PBMCs, taken from culture after CMV antigen stimulation. This clonotype was obtained from a human donor in good health (CMV status not recorded). Some clones in this sample may be carry-over from other donors' samples. The chain joins TRBV7-6 to TRBJ2-2; 7 bases align to TRBD1. DNA for the CDR3: TGTGCTAGCAGCCCCCTCCAGGGGGAGAGGGTGGGGGAGCTGTTTTTT. Translated: CASSPLQGERVGELFF.